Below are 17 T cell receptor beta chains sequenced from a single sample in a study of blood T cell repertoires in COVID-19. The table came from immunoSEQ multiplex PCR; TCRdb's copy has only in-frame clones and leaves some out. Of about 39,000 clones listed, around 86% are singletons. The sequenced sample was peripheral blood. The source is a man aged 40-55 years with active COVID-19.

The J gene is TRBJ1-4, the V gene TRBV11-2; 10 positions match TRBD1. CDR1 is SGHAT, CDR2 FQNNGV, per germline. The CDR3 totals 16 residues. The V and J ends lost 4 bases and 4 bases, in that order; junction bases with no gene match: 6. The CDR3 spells CASSSRDRGHNEKLFF. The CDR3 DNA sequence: TGTGCCAGCAGCTCCCGGGACAGGGGCCATAATGAAAAACTGTTTTTT.

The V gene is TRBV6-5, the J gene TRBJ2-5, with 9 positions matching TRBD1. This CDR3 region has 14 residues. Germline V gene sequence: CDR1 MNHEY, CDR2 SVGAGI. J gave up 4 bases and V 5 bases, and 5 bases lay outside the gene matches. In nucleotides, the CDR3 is TGTGCCAGCAGTCCGCGGACAGGGGCAGAGACCCAGTACTTC. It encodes CASSPRTGAETQYF.

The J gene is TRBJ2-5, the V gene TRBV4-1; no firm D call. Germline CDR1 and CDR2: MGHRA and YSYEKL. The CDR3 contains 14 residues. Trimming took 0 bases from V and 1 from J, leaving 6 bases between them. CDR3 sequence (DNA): TGCGCCAGCAGCCAAGACCCGGGCCAAGAGACCCAGTACTTC. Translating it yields CASSQDPGQETQYF.

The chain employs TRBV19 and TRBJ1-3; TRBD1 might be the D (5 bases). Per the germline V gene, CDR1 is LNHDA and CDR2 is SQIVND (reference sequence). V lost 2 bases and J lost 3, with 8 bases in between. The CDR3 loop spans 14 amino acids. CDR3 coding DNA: TGTGCCAGTAGTATACCAGGGATTGGAAACACCATATATTTT. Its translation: CASSIPGIGNTIYF.

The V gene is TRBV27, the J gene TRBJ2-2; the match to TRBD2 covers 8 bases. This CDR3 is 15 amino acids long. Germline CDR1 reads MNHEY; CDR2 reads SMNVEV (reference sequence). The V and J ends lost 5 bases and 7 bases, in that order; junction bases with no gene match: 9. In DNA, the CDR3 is TGTGCCAGCAGTCCCGGGACTAGTTGGGTCGGGGAGCTGTTTTTT. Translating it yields CASSPGTSWVGELFF.

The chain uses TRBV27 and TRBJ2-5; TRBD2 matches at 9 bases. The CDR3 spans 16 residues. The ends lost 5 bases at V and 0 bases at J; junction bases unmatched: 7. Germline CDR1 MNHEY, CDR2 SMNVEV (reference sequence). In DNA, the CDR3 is TGTGCCAGCAGTACACTTAGCGGGGGTGACCAAGAGACCCAGTACTTC. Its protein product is CASSTLSGGDQETQYF.

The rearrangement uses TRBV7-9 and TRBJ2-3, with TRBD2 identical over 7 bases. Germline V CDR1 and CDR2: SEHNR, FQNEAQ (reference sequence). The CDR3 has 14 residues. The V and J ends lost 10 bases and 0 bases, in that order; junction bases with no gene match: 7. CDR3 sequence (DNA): TGTGCCACCGGGGGGACCTCTAGCACAGATACGCAGTATTTT. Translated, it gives CATGGTSSTDTQYF.

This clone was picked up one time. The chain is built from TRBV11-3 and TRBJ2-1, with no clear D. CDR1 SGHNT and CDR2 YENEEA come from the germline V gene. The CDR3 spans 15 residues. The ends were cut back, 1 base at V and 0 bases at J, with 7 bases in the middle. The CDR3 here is CASSLGGSSYNEQFF. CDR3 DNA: TGTGCCAGCAGCTTAGGTGGCAGCTCCTACAATGAGCAGTTCTTC. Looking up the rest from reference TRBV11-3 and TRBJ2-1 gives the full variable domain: EAGVVQSPRYKIIEKKQPVAFWCNPISGHNTLYWYLQNLGQGPELLIRYENEEAVDDSQLPKDRFSAERLKGVDSTLKIQPAELGDSAVYLCASSLGGSSYNEQFFGPGTRLTVL.

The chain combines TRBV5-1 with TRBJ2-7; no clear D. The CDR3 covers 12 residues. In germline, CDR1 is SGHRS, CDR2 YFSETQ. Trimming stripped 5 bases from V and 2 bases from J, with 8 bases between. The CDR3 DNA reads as TGCGCCAGCAGTCTGGCACCCTACGAGCAGTACTTC. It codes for CASSLAPYEQYF. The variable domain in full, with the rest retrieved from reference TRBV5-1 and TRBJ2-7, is KAGVTQTPRYLIKTRGQQVTLSCSPISGHRSVSWYQQTPGQGLQFLFEYFSETQRNKGNFPGRFSGRQFSNSRSEMNVSTLELGDSALYLCASSLAPYEQYFGPGTRLTVT.

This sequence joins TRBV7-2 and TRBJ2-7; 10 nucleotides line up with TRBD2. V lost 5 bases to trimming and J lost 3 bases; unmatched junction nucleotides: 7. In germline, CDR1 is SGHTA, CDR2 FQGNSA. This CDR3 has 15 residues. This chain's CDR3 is CASSVLAGVNYEQYF. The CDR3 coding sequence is TGTGCCAGCAGCGTTCTAGCGGGAGTTAACTACGAGCAGTACTTC.

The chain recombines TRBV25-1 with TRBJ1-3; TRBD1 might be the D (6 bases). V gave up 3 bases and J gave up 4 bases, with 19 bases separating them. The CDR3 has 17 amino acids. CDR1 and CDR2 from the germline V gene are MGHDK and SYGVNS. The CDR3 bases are TGTGCCAGCAGTGAGGGAGGGGGGGGCCCGACAGGAAACACCATATATTTT. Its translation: CASSEGGGGPTGNTIYF.

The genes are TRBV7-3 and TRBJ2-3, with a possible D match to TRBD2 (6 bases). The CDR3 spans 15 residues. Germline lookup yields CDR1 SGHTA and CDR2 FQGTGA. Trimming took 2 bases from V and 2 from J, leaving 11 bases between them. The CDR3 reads CASSLLATYTDTQYF. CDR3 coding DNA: TGTGCCAGCAGCTTACTAGCGACCTACACAGATACGCAGTATTTT.

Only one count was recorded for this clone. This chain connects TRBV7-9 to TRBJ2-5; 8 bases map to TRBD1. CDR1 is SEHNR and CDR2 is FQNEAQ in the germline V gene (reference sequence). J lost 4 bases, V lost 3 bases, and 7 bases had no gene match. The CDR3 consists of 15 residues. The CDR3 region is CASSFARTGRETQYF. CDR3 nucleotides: TGTGCCAGCAGCTTCGCTCGGACAGGGCGAGAGACCCAGTACTTC.

This CDR3 reads CASSYTSAGETQYF. CDR3 DNA sequence: TGTGCCAGCAGCTATACTAGCGCTGGAGAGACCCAGTACTTC. The rearrangement uses TRBV5-6 and TRBJ2-5; the match to TRBD2 covers 7 bases. V lost 3 bases to trimming and J lost 4 bases; unmatched junction nucleotides: 6. Germline V gene lookup returns CDR1 SGHDT and CDR2 YYEEEE. CDR3 length equals 14 residues.

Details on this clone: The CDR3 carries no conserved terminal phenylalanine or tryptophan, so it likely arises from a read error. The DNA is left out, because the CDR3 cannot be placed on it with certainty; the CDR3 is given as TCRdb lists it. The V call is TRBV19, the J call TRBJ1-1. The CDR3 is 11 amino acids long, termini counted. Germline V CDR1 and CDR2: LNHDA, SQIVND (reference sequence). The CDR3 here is CASSTGGPSGA.

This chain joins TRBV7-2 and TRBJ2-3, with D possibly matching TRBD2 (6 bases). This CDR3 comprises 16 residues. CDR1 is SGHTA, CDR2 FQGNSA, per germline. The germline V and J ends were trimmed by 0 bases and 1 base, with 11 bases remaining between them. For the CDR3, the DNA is TGTGCCAGCAGCTTAGCAGCCGCTAGCGGCACAGATACGCAGTATTTT. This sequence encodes CASSLAAASGTDTQYF. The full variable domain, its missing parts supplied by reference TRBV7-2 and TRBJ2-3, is GAGVSQSPSNKVTEKGKDVELRCDPISGHTALYWYRQSLGQGLEFLIYFQGNSAPDKSGLPSDRFSAERTGGSVSTLTIQRTQQEDSAVYLCASSLAAASGTDTQYFGPGTRLTVL.

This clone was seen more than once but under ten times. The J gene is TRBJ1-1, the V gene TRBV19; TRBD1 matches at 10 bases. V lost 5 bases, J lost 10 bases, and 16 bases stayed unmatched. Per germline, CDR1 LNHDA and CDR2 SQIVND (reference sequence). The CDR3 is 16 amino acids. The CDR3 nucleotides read TGTGCCAGTAGTTCCCGACAGGGGGCCCAATCTTATGCAGCTTTCTTT. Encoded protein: CASSSRQGAQSYAAFF.